Listed below are T cell receptor beta chains from one sample, sequenced in a study of shared clonotypes between healthy human individuals. Repertoires were generated with immunoSEQ multiplex PCR, while TCRdb's copy carries only in-frame clones and drops some. Of approximately 500,000 clones listed, 90% to 96% were seen once; the top ten hold roughly 0.06%. The sequenced material came from naive CD4+ T cells sorted from blood. Every receptor here comes from a woman in her 30s in good health. The CDR3 runs from the conserved cysteine through the conserved F or W. D genes are given only for firm matches. The size entry is marked missing in some rows and otherwise reads once, few, many or a size class.

TRBV6-6,-,-,TRBJ2-3,TGTGCCAGCAGTCCGACTTCAGATACGCAGTATTTT,CASSPTSDTQYF
TRBV19,-,TRBD1,TRBJ1-1,TGTGCCAGCCGGGACAGGGGGCAGGGCACTGAAGCTTTCTTT,CASRDRGQGTEAFF
TRBV21-1,-,-,TRBJ2-7,TGTGCCAGCAGCAAGGGGGTTCGCGGGAGGTGCTACGAGCAGTACTTC,CASSKGVRGRCYEQYF
TRBV2,-,-,TRBJ2-1,TGTGCCAGCAGCGGCCTTTCAGGGAGCCCGGCCAATGAGCAGTTCTTC,CASSGLSGSPANEQFF
TRBV9,-,-,TRBJ1-2,TGTGCCAGCAGCGTAGGAACAGGCAACTTCTATGGCTACACCTTC,CASSVGTGNFYGYTF
TRBV6-5,-,-,TRBJ2-7,TGTGCCAGCAGTTACGGACACGATTTTTACGAGCAGTACTTC,CASSYGHDFYEQYF
TRBV13,-,TRBD2,TRBJ2-1,TGTGCCAGCAGCTTCCCTCCAATGACTAGCGCTAGCTCCTACAATGAGCAGTTCTTC,CASSFPPMTSASSYNEQFF
TRBV27,-,TRBD1,TRBJ1-2,TGTGCCAGCAGTCCCCGGGACAGGCCGATTTATGGCTACACCTTC,CASSPRDRPIYGYTF
TRBV5-1,-,TRBD2,TRBJ2-3,TGCGCCAGCAGTCTTGGACTAGCGGGAGGGGTAGATACGCAGTATTTT,CASSLGLAGGVDTQYF
TRBV6-6,-,TRBD2,TRBJ2-7,TGTGCCAGCAGTTACGGACTAGCGGGCCCCTACGAGCAGTACTTC,CASSYGLAGPYEQYF
TRBV7-2,-,-,TRBJ2-2,TGTGCCAGCGGGCAGGCCGGGGAGCTGTTTTTT,CASGQAGELFF
TRBV25-1,-,TRBD1,TRBJ1-3,TGTGCCAGCAGCGAATACTATGGGACAGGGACTTCTGGAAACACCATATATTTT,CASSEYYGTGTSGNTIYF
TRBV9,-,TRBD2,TRBJ2-1,TGTGCCAGCAGCGCGAGACTAGCGGGAGACTTAAATGAGCAGTTCTTC,CASSARLAGDLNEQFF
TRBV4-2,-,-,TRBJ2-1,TGTGCCAGCAGCCAGCCCGAGACTAGCAATGAGCAGTTCTTC,CASSQPETSNEQFF
TRBV5-1,-,-,TRBJ2-1,TGCGCCAGCAGCTTGGACTCGGAGCAGTTCTTC,CASSLDSEQFF
TRBV2,-,-,TRBJ1-5,TGTGCCAGCAGTGATTCGAAAAGCGGACAGCCCCAGCATTTT,CASSDSKSGQPQHF
TRBV7-2,-,-,TRBJ1-5,TGTGCCAGCAGCACAATCCACCCTAGCAATCAGCCCCAGCATTTT,CASSTIHPSNQPQHF
TRBV6-5,-,-,TRBJ1-3,TGTGCCAGCAGTTATGACGCAAGCTCTGGAAACACCATATATTTT,CASSYDASSGNTIYF
TRBV27,-,-,TRBJ1-2,TGTGCCAGCAGTTTCAAGGGGCTCGGTAACTATGGCTACACCTTC,CASSFKGLGNYGYTF
TRBV6-1,-,-,TRBJ2-1,TGTGCCAGCAGTGACCTGTACAATGAGCAGTTCTTC,CASSDLYNEQFF
TRBV10-1,-,-,TRBJ2-1,TGCGCCAGCAGTGAACAGGTTCCGAACAATGAGCAGTTCTTC,CASSEQVPNNEQFF
TRBV28,-,TRBD2,TRBJ2-7,TGTGCCAGCAGTTTAAAACTAGCGGGTACCCCTGAGGAGCAGTACTTC,CASSLKLAGTPEEQYF
TRBV6-1,-,TRBD2,TRBJ2-1,TGTGCCAGCAGAGGACTAGCGGGTCCAAATGAGCAGTTCTTC,CASRGLAGPNEQFF
TRBV2,once,TRBD2,TRBJ2-2,TGTGCCAGCAGTATAGGGACTAGCGTGAACACCGGGGAGCTGTTTTTT,CASSIGTSVNTGELFF
TRBV2,-,TRBD1,TRBJ2-7,TGTGCCAGTAACAGGGGAAATTACGAGCAGTACTTC,CASNRGNYEQYF
TRBV6-5,-,TRBD1,TRBJ2-1,TGTGCCAGCACACGACAGGGAACGTACGATGAGCAGTTCTTC,CASTRQGTYDEQFF
TRBV2,-,TRBD1,TRBJ1-2,TGTGCCAGCAACCCACCTTTAGACAGGGCTGGCTACACCTTC,CASNPPLDRAGYTF
TRBV27,-,TRBD1,TRBJ1-6,TGTGCCAGCACTCTTCCCACCGGGACAGTGCTTAATTCACCCCTCCACTTT,CASTLPTGTVLNSPLHF
TRBV5-6,-,-,TRBJ1-4,TGTGCCAGCAGCTTGTCCAGTGGGGATGAAAAACTGTTTTTT,CASSLSSGDEKLFF
TRBV6-1,-,TRBD1,TRBJ2-7,TGTGCCAGCAGCCTCCGGGACAGGTCCATCTACGAGCAGTACTTC,CASSLRDRSIYEQYF
TRBV7-3,once,-,TRBJ1-1,TGTGCCAGCAGCTTACGGGGTCGGGGCACTGAAGCTTTCTTT,CASSLRGRGTEAFF
TRBV5-6,-,-,TRBJ2-4,TGTGCCAGCAGCTTTAGGGGGATGGAGTACATTCAGTACTTC,CASSFRGMEYIQYF
TRBV15,-,TRBD1,TRBJ1-5,TGTGCCACCCGGACAGGAGACCGATATAGCAATCAGCCCCAGCATTTT,CATRTGDRYSNQPQHF
TRBV5-1,-,-,TRBJ1-2,TGCGCCAGCAGCTTGGGAATAACAGGGCCCTATGGCTACACCTTC,CASSLGITGPYGYTF
TRBV20-1,-,-,TRBJ1-1,TGCAGCGCTCACTGGAACACTGAAGCTTTCTTT,CSAHWNTEAFF
TRBV19,-,TRBD1,TRBJ2-1,TGTGCCAGTAGTATAACCGGGACAGGGGGGCGTAATGAGCAGTTCTTC,CASSITGTGGRNEQFF
TRBV5-3,-,-,TRBJ2-7,TGTGCCACCCCCCTTCGTAGGTCCTACGAGCAGTACTTC,CATPLRRSYEQYF
TRBV7-8,-,-,TRBJ2-7,TGTGCCAGCAGCTCGCTACAGGGTCCCTACGAGCAGTACTTC,CASSSLQGPYEQYF
TRBV28,-,TRBD2,TRBJ2-7,TGTGCCAGCAGTCTTGGGACTAGCTTTTGGGACGAGCAGTACTTC,CASSLGTSFWDEQYF
TRBV29-1,-,-,TRBJ2-5,TGCAGCGTTGCACCCCGGATGCAAGAGACCCAGTACTTC,CSVAPRMQETQYF
TRBV5-1,-,-,TRBJ2-5,TGCGCCAGCAGCTTCGGAACAGCCGGCCAAGAGACCCAGTACTTC,CASSFGTAGQETQYF
TRBV7-9,-,-,TRBJ2-7,TGTGCCAGCAGCTTTTCCTCATCAAGCTCCTACGAGCAGTACTTC,CASSFSSSSSYEQYF
TRBV10-3,-,TRBD2,TRBJ2-3,TGTGCCATCAGTGACAGCGGGAGGGGGAGCACAGATACGCAGTATTTT,CAISDSGRGSTDTQYF
TRBV5-1,-,-,TRBJ2-3,TGCGCCAGCAGCTTGGAGGGCGGCGCAGATACGCAGTATTTT,CASSLEGGADTQYF
TRBV7-3,-,TRBD1,TRBJ1-2,TGTGCCAGCAGCACAACGACAGGGGAAGGCGGCTACACCTTC,CASSTTTGEGGYTF
TRBV7-2,once,-,TRBJ2-5,TGTGCCAGCAGCTTTTCGCCCCAGCGGGCGCAGGAGACCCAGTACTTC,CASSFSPQRAQETQYF
TRBV2,-,-,TRBJ2-1,TGTGCCAGCAGTGAGAGGCTGATCTACAATGAGCAGTTCTTC,CASSERLIYNEQFF
TRBV5-1,-,TRBD2,TRBJ2-3,TGCGCCAGCACCTTACTAGCGGGAGGGACAGATACGCAGTATTTT,CASTLLAGGTDTQYF
TRBV5-1,-,TRBD1,TRBJ2-6,TGCGCCAGCAGCCCCACCGGACAGGGTTCCTCTGGGGCCAACGTCCTGACTTTC,CASSPTGQGSSGANVLTF